The sequence of this TCR beta chain was determined in a study of T cells in localized non-small cell lung cancer. Points from the study as a whole: Heterogeneity stays possible, as sequencing covered only one tumor region.

This clone showed up just once. The antigen is undetermined. Profiling relied on immunoSEQ multiplex PCR, and the TCRdb table lists in-frame clones only, not all of them. This sample has 78,000 or so clones, with approximately 85% found just once. The receptor was derived from a man aged 40 to 75 with stage I lung adenocarcinoma. The sample was peripheral blood, taken before any cancer treatment.

The CDR3 coding sequence is TGCAGTGCTAGTTGGGGTAACGAGCAGTACTTC. Translated: CSASWGNEQYF. This chain uses TRBV20-1 with TRBJ2-7; D gene uncertain. This CDR3 region has 11 residues. Germline V CDR1 and CDR2: DFQATT, SNEGSKA (reference sequence). V lost 3 bases and J lost 5, with 8 bases in between.